The 7 T cell receptor beta chains presented below share a single source sample, sequenced in a study of T-cell reconstitution after alpha-beta-depleted transplantation in children. The TCRbeta library incorporated unique molecular identifiers. TCRdb passed the PCR reads through MiXCR, listing each CDR3 protein once. The data contain about 600,000 distinct CDR3 sequences, about 21% of them singletons. The sample was PBMCs, mostly from graft donor cells, taken 360 days after TCRalphabeta/CD19-depleted stem cell transplant. The source of these receptors is a boy less than two years old who had a stem cell transplant for acute myeloid leukemia, so the T cells may come from the graft donor.

This rearrangement joins TRBV20-1 to TRBJ2-4; D perhaps matches TRBD1 (5 bases). V lost 3 bases and J lost 2, with 11 bases in between. This CDR3 is 14 amino acids long. Per the germline V gene, CDR1 is DFQATT and CDR2 is SNEGSKA (reference sequence). In DNA, the CDR3 is TGCAGTGCTAGCTGGCAGGGAACCAAAAACATTCAGTACTTC. Translating gives CSASWQGTKNIQYF.

This clonotype was detected only once. The V gene is TRBV7-8, the J gene TRBJ2-1, with D unclear. The CDR3 spans 18 residues. V was pared by 3 bases and J by 0 bases, with 18 bases between. Germline V gene data show CDR1 as SGHVS and CDR2 as FQNEAQ. CDR3 in amino acids: CASSFDRQKTGSYNEQFF. Written as DNA, the CDR3 is TGTGCCAGCAGCTTTGACCGGCAGAAGACGGGCTCCTACAATGAGCAGTTCTTC.

This clonotype came up many times. The V gene is TRBV20-1, the J gene TRBJ2-7; 13 nucleotides line up with TRBD2. The CDR3 length is 16 residues. CDR1 is DFQATT, CDR2 SNEGSKA, per germline (reference sequence). With 5 bases clipped from V and 0 bases from J, the junction kept 7 bases outside the gene matches. The CDR3 loop is CSASKTSGGSSYEQYV. In nucleotides, the CDR3 is TGCAGTGCTTCCAAGACTAGCGGGGGGAGCTCCTACGAGCAGTACGTC.

This clonotype occurred a few times. The chain couples TRBV12-3 or TRBV12-4 to TRBJ2-2; D ambiguous. Trimming left V 5 bases short and J 6 bases short, with 13 bases between. This CDR3 region has 14 residues. The CDR3 coding sequence is TGTGCCAGCAGTCCATTTGGTACGGCCGGGGAGCTGTTTTTT. Translated, it gives CASSPFGTAGELFF.

CDR3 in DNA: TGCAGTGCAACCCAGACAGGGTTCTCCTACGAGCAGTACGTC. Protein sequence: CSATQTGFSYEQYV. J is TRBJ2-7 and V is TRBV20-1, with 7 bases that match TRBD1. Trimming cost V 6 bases and J 0 bases; bases outside gene matches: 8. Germline assignment: CDR1 DFQATT and CDR2 SNEGSKA (reference sequence). The length of the CDR3 is 14 residues.

The DNA for the CDR3 is TGTGCTAGTCAAGACAGAGCTTACCAAGAGACCCAGTACTTC. Translation gives CASQDRAYQETQYF. The rearrangement links TRBV12-5 to TRBJ2-5, with a possible D match to TRBD1 (5 bases). CDR3 length equals 14 residues. Trimming removed 8 bases at V and 0 bases at J, with 13 bases between. Germline V gives CDR1 LGHNT, CDR2 FRNRAP.

This clonotype was seen only a few times. The rearrangement joins TRBV12-3 or TRBV12-4 to TRBJ2-1; 9 bases map to TRBD1. There are 15 residues in the CDR3. V was pared by 7 bases and J by 1 base, with 5 bases of the junction left unmatched. The CDR3 region is CASTLQGASYNEQFF. The CDR3 DNA follows: TGTGCCAGCACCTTACAGGGGGCGTCCTACAATGAGCAGTTCTTC.